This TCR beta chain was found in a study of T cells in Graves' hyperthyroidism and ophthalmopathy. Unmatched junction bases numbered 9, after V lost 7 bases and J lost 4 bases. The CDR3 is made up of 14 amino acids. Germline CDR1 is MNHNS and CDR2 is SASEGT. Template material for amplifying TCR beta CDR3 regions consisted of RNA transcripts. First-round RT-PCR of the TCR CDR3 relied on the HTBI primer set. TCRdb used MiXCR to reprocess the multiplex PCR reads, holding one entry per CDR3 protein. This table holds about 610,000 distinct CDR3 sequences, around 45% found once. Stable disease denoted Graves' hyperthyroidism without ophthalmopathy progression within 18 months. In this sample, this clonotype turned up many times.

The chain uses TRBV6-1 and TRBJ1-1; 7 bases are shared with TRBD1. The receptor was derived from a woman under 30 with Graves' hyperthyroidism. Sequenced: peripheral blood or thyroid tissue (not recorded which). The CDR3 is CASTVQGDFTEAFF. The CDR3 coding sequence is TGTGCCAGCACTGTTCAGGGGGACTTCACTGAAGCTTTCTTT.